This TCR beta chain originates from a study of cytotoxic CD8 clonotypes in ibrutinib-treated CLL. Study summary: Investigators reported 25 or so partial and 2 complete responses; after median approximately 74 months, about 15 patients remained remitted and 12 progressed.

Sequencing used immunoSEQ multiplex PCR; TCRdb keeps in-frame clones, though not all of them. The table has 25,000 to 35,000 clones, 65% to 90% seen once. Study-level findings and limits: While tracking circulating CD8+ T-cell counts, baseline clonality exceeded that of age-matched healthy donors. The study found public clonotypes uncommon, contracting or stable on treatment.

The CDR3 loop spans 15 amino acids. Germline CDR1 and CDR2: MNHEY and SVGAGI. Trimming removed 2 bases from V and 7 bases from J, with 12 bases in between. Remarks on this clone: Antigen unknown.

The chain links TRBV6-5 to TRBJ1-6; weak D call: TRBD1 (6 bases). The sequenced sample was PBMCs, obtained after 24 months of ibrutinib treatment. This clonotype was sampled from a human donor with chronic lymphocytic leukemia. In DNA form, the CDR3 reads TGTGCCAGCAGTTACGAAGGCAGGGGAAATTCACCCCTCCACTTT. This codes for CASSYEGRGNSPLHF.